The 21 T cell receptor beta chains listed next were all sequenced from one sample in a study of shared T cell receptors in the human thymus. Generated by immunoSEQ multiplex PCR, the TCRdb table keeps only in-frame clones and is missing some. Among approximately 580,000 clones, 70% to 80% were seen once, and the ten largest hold about 0.014%. The data were also submitted as part of a second study, on human thymus T cells.

The sequencing input was thymocytes. Receptor source: a boy less than two years old with a congenital heart defect.

The genes are TRBV5-1 and TRBJ2-5, with D perhaps TRBD2 (5 bases). The CDR3 is 13 residues long. The V gene's germline CDR1 is SGHRS and CDR2 YFSETQ. V lost 5 bases and J lost 3, with 11 bases in between. CDR3: CASSHRAEETQYF. DNA of the CDR3: TGCGCCAGCAGTCATCGAGCGGAAGAGACCCAGTACTTC.

V gene TRBV15 combines with J gene TRBJ2-7; 8 bases are a match to TRBD1. Germline V gene lookup returns CDR1 LNHNV and CDR2 YYDKDF (reference sequence). This CDR3 comprises 13 residues. With 8 bases clipped from V and 7 bases from J, the junction kept 10 bases outside the gene matches. The CDR3 DNA is TGTGCCACCCCGGGTCAGGGGGCAAGGGAGCAGTACTTC. It is translated as CATPGQGAREQYF.

This clone was recorded a few times. The chain has TRBV19 and TRBJ2-1; unclear D gene. CDR1 and CDR2 (germline): LNHDA, SQIVND (reference sequence). V lost 3 bases, J lost 4 bases, and 16 bases lay in between. CDR3 length equals 16 residues. The chain's CDR3 is CASSIGESPKYNEQFF. CDR3 nucleotide sequence: TGTGCCAGTAGTATTGGAGAGAGTCCTAAGTACAATGAGCAGTTCTTC.

With respect to this clone: Other DNA sequences in the same sample also yield this CDR3. V and J are TRBV20-1 and TRBJ2-1; possibly TRBD1 for D (6 bases). The CDR3 is 11 amino acids. Trimming shortened V by 3 bases and J by 9 bases, and 9 bases separated the two germline ends. In germline, CDR1 is DFQATT, CDR2 SNEGSKA (reference sequence). CDR3 residues: CSASPRGEQFF. CDR3 coding DNA: TGCAGTGCTAGTCCCAGGGGTGAGCAGTTCTTC.

This clone was seen a single time. The CDR3 DNA reads TGTGCCAGCAGGAGACTAACAGATACGCAGTATTTT. It yields the protein CASRRLTDTQYF. The J gene is TRBJ2-3, the V gene TRBV13; D is possibly TRBD2 (5 bases). In germline, CDR1 is PRHDT, CDR2 FYEKMQ (reference sequence). The CDR3 sequence is 12 residues long. Trimming removed 6 bases at V and 3 bases at J, with 7 bases between.

In this sample, this clone turned up a few times. The rearrangement links TRBV4-2 to TRBJ2-7, with TRBD1 matching over 9 bases. CDR1 is LGHNA, CDR2 YNFKEQ, per germline. With 6 bases clipped from V and 2 bases from J, the junction kept 11 bases outside the gene matches. This CDR3 is 16 amino acids long. CDR3: CASRGSGDRVPYEQYF. The CDR3 nucleotides are TGTGCCAGCAGGGGGAGTGGGGACAGGGTGCCCTACGAGCAGTACTTC.

The chain is built from TRBV28 and TRBJ1-5, with 8 bases that match TRBD1. The CDR3 runs to 15 residues. Germline assignment: CDR1 MDHEN and CDR2 SYDVKM. The V segment lost 3 bases and the J segment 2 bases; nucleotides outside the gene matches: 3. The CDR3 coding sequence is TGTGCCAGCAGTTTCAGGGGGCGCGGCAATCAGCCCCAGCATTTT. It specifies CASSFRGRGNQPQHF.

V usage is TRBV30 and J usage is TRBJ2-5; D is ambiguous. The CDR3 has 13 residues. The V gene lost 3 bases and the J gene lost 0 bases, with 8 bases spanning the gap. The V gene's germline CDR1 is GTSNPN and CDR2 SVGIG (reference sequence). The CDR3 nucleotides read TGTGCCTGGAGGAGCGTCAACCAAGAGACCCAGTACTTC. Translating gives CAWRSVNQETQYF.

A word on this clone: One junction end disagrees with the germline gene, perhaps due to a read error. The V gene is TRBV29-1, the J gene TRBJ2-1, with TRBD2 identical over 12 bases. The CDR3 is 19 residues long. From germline, CDR1 is SQVTM and CDR2 ANQGSEA. The CDR3 region has the DNA TGCAGCGTGGAAGACCCGGGACTAGCGGGCCGGAGCTCCTACAATGAGCAGTTCTTC. It translates to CSVEDPGLAGRSSYNEQFF.

This clone was recorded a few times. The J gene is TRBJ1-5, the V gene TRBV7-6; possible D gene TRBD1, 5 bases. The CDR3 runs to 17 residues. The ends were cut back, 1 base at V and 1 base at J, with 14 bases in the middle. Germline V gene lookup returns CDR1 SGHVS and CDR2 FNYEAQ. CDR3 sequence reads: CASSLDSRQGSNQPQHF. The DNA of the CDR3 is TGTGCCAGCAGCTTAGATAGCCGTCAGGGAAGCAATCAGCCCCAGCATTTT.

In this sample, this clone turned up once. J is TRBJ2-7 and V is TRBV5-1; TRBD1 aligns across 7 bases. In germline, CDR1 is SGHRS, CDR2 YFSETQ. The CDR3 is 15 amino acids. With 4 bases clipped from V and 1 base from J, the junction kept 8 bases outside the gene matches. The DNA for the CDR3 is TGCGCCAGCAGCCTTTGGGACAGTAGGTCCTACGAGCAGTACTTC. The encoded protein is CASSLWDSRSYEQYF.

The CDR3 bases are TGTGCCAGCAGCCAAGATTTACAGGGTGACTATGGCTACACCTTC. Protein product: CASSQDLQGDYGYTF. This chain uses TRBV4-2 with TRBJ1-2; tentative D call: TRBD1 (6 bases). Germline V gene lookup returns CDR1 LGHNA and CDR2 YNFKEQ. The length of the CDR3 is 15 residues. V was cut by 0 bases and J by 3 bases, with 11 bases left in between.

V usage is TRBV5-4 and J usage is TRBJ2-3; 7 bases fit TRBD2. CDR3 size: 15 residues. The junction had 6 bases not matched to a gene; V was cut back by 4 bases and J by 1 base. Germline V gene sequence: CDR1 SGHNT, CDR2 YYREEE (reference sequence). The CDR3: CASSRGGGGTDTQYF. Here the CDR3 DNA reads TGTGCCAGCAGCCGCGGGGGAGGGGGCACAGATACGCAGTATTTT.

The chain employs TRBV2 and TRBJ2-7; maybe TRBD2 (7 bases). V was trimmed by 6 bases and J by 2 bases, leaving 14 bases between them. Germline V CDR1 and CDR2: SNHLY, FYNNEI. The CDR3 has 14 amino acids. As DNA, the CDR3 is TGTGCCAGCAGCGAGGGGGGGGCCACCTACGAGCAGTACTTC. It translates to CASSEGGATYEQYF. Full variable domain (missing parts from reference TRBV2 and TRBJ2-7): EPEVTQTPSHQVTQMGQEVILRCVPISNHLYFYWYRQILGQKVEFLVSFYNNEISEKSEIFDDQFSVERPDGSNFTLKIRSTKLEDSAMYFCASSEGGATYEQYFGPGTRLTVT.

The V and J genes are TRBV7-3 and TRBJ2-7, with 7 nucleotides matching TRBD2. The CDR3 length is 15 residues. After removal of 1 base from V and 5 bases from J, the junction contained 8 bases not matched to a gene. Germline V gives CDR1 SGHTA, CDR2 FQGTGA. This CDR3 reads CASSLNGLVGDEQYF. The CDR3 DNA reads as TGTGCCAGCAGCTTAAATGGACTAGTAGGGGACGAGCAGTACTTC.

This clone was counted only a few times. The chain recombines TRBV7-6 with TRBJ1-1; D ambiguous. From germline, CDR1 is SGHVS and CDR2 FNYEAQ. The V end was cut by 1 base, the J end by 0 bases, with 12 bases between. The CDR3 is 16 amino acids. CDR3: CASSLGEGAMNTEAFF. The CDR3 nucleotides are TGTGCCAGCAGCTTAGGGGAGGGCGCTATGAACACTGAAGCTTTCTTT. Full variable domain (rest looked up from reference TRBV7-6 and TRBJ1-1): GAGVSQSPRYKVTKRGQDVALRCDPISGHVSLYWYRQALGQGPEFLTYFNYEAQQDKSGLPNDRFSAERPEGSISTLTIQRTEQRDSAMYRCASSLGEGAMNTEAFFGQGTRLTVV.

The V call is TRBV27, the J call TRBJ1-1; D is uncertain. Trimming left V 2 bases short and J 0 bases short, with 19 bases between. Germline CDR1 reads MNHEY; CDR2 reads SMNVEV (reference sequence). This CDR3 is built from 18 residues. The CDR3 loop is CASSLGRTPPGVNTEAFF. CDR3 bases: TGTGCCAGCAGTTTAGGCAGGACTCCGCCTGGCGTGAACACTGAAGCTTTCTTT.

As DNA, the CDR3 is TGTGCCACTCACCCTGCAGGAGGGGGGGGAAACACCTTC. As protein: CATHPAGGGGNTF. The gene calls are TRBV2 and TRBJ1-2; TRBD1 might be the D (6 bases). Germline V lookup: CDR1 SNHLY, CDR2 FYNNEI. V lost 10 bases and J 12 bases, leaving 24 bases between the germline ends. This CDR3 spans 13 amino acids.

This chain joins TRBV7-9 and TRBJ1-1; D is perhaps TRBD1 (5 bases). V was cut by 6 bases and J by 1 base, with 12 bases left in between. CDR1 and CDR2 (germline): SEHNR, FQNEAQ (reference sequence). The CDR3 has 14 amino acids. The CDR3 region has the DNA TGTGCCAGCAGTCCCAACGGGGGGAACACTGAAGCTTTCTTT. It yields the protein CASSPNGGNTEAFF.

The chain recombines TRBV25-1 with TRBJ2-3; TRBD1 aligns across 8 bases. Germline V gene data show CDR1 as MGHDK and CDR2 as SYGVNS. CDR3 length: 17 residues. The ends lost 2 bases at V and 0 bases at J; junction bases unmatched: 7. The CDR3 spells CASSEGAGTGSTDTQYF. DNA for the CDR3: TGTGCCAGCAGTGAAGGGGCCGGGACAGGAAGCACAGATACGCAGTATTTT.

The CDR3 nucleotides read TGTGCCAGCAGCTCAACCCCGCCGGGGCAGGGGAGCTACGAGCAGTACTTC. Its protein product is CASSSTPPGQGSYEQYF. The chain recombines TRBV13 with TRBJ2-7; tentatively, D is TRBD1 (6 bases). The CDR3 is 17 residues long. Germline CDR1 reads PRHDT; CDR2 reads FYEKMQ (reference sequence). Trimming shortened V by 4 bases and J by 3 bases, and 22 bases separated the two germline ends.